This T cell receptor beta chain comes out of a study of CD8 T cells in ankylosing spondylitis (dated by TCRdb to 2015 to 2018). About the investigation overall: The study set out to find disease-linked TCR variants by profiling T cell receptor beta repertoires in ankylosing spondylitis patients and healthy donors. Peripheral blood samples were taken, and synovial fluid was additionally collected from ankylosing spondylitis patients. In total, the full study cohort was made up of some 110 healthy donors and roughly 27 ankylosing spondylitis patients.

Study-wide conclusions, independent of this receptor: Blood from ankylosing spondylitis patients appeared to be characterized by a TCR beta motif made up of under ten highly homologous amino acid variants. The disease-linked clones were reported to be significantly enriched in matched synovial fluid samples from ankylosing spondylitis patients. The disease-linked clones showed a CD8+ phenotype and occurred at relatively low frequencies in peripheral blood. Some motif variants had previously been reported in the synovial fluid and blood of reactive arthritis patients, which suggests shared mechanisms of disease initiation.

Sequencing was carried out with an Illumina HiSeq 2500. TCR beta libraries were prepared by quantitative 5'-RACE with molecular barcodes. In the original analysis: To identify disease-linked TCR variants, a new computational method was used, one built on a probabilistic model of VDJ rearrangement. The public sequencing data were trimmed at Q25 with fastp and processed into clonotypes with MiXCR by TCRdb, which kept only in-frame beta chains. Rows are unified per CDR3 protein, each entry keeping the most common DNA and genes. These V and J calls are TCRdb output, not the study's own analysis. The sample records fewer than 750,000 distinct CDR3 sequences, over 15% of which are singletons. Together, the top ten hold 19% of the sample. This clonotype was detected only a few times. No cognate antigen has been identified for it. Base qualities are not recorded, but no much larger clone differs from it by a single base.

The germline V gene (reference sequence) yields LGHDT for CDR1 and YNNKEL for CDR2. The CDR3 covers 13 residues, taking in both the cysteine and the phenylalanine. Just CDR3 DNA is preserved here, 39 bases in frame from base 1. Trimming costs V 0 bases and J 5 bases, and their ends lie 5 bases apart. The sample was blood, either unsorted or a sorted T cell fraction (not recorded which). The clonotype was recovered from a male donor with ankylosing spondylitis. The chain uses TRBV3-1 and TRBJ2-1; the D gene is not confidently resolved. This receptor has the CDR3 CASSQDPNNEQFF. In nucleotide form, the sequence is TGTGCCAGCAGCCAAGATCCCAACAATGAGCAGTTCTTC.